The clone carrying this T cell receptor beta chain was detected many times. What it binds is unknown. Time point of the sample: persistent/refractory GD, antithyroid drugs over 5 years with positive TRAb. The authors made the TCR library using RNA they extracted from PBMCs. Libraries of TCR beta came from iRepertoire HTBI primers plus Arm-PCR of CDR3 regions. Original data processing: Among the samples, roughly 61 TRBV and 14 to 15 TRBJ segments were identified. TCRdb ran MiXCR on the multiplex PCR reads and lists one entry per CDR3 protein. Here the V and J calls rest on TCRdb's processing, not on the authors' analysis. The table lists 350,000 to 450,000 distinct CDR3 sequences, roughly a fifth of them singletons, with around 15% in the top ten. This entry belongs to a study of regulatory T cells in long-lasting Graves disease. Study-wide points: Thyroid tissue went unstudied; only peripheral blood was examined.

Sample: peripheral blood mononuclear cells (PBMCs), taken when the disease was refractory, from a patient treated with antithyroid drugs. This TCR derives from a female donor with Graves disease.

The DNA for the CDR3 is TGTGCCACCAGCGCAACGTCTACACGAACCCAAGAGACCCAGTACTTC. Translation: CATSATSTRTQETQYF. The V gene is TRBV15, the J gene TRBJ2-5; D ambiguous. The CDR3 is 16 residues long. Deletions cut 5 bases from V and 1 base from J, with 17 bases between. From germline, CDR1 is LNHNV and CDR2 YYDKDF (reference sequence).